The entry below describes one T cell receptor (beta chain). This entry belongs to a study of PD-L1 blockade in urothelial cancer. Across the study: A median of roughly 140,000 T cells was found in the blood samples.

This CDR3 is 17 amino acids long. Germline values: CDR1 MDHEN, CDR2 SYDVKM. Germline trimming cut 6 bases from V and 4 bases from J; bases unmatched to any gene: 13. The data were produced by immunoSEQ multiplex PCR, yet TCRdb's version contains in-frame clones alone and is incomplete. The sample lists roughly 90,000 clones, 90% seen once, with approximately 9% in the top ten. Sample contribution per patient ranged from 1 to 8, covering pretreatment and on-treatment. Specimen: PBMCs, collected around atezolizumab (anti-PD-L1) treatment. The chain is built from TRBV28 and TRBJ2-3, with 10 bases fitting TRBD2. The sequence derives from a man in his sixties with urothelial cancer. The CDR3, as DNA: TGTGCCAGCAGCTCGCCTTTGACTAGCGGGTCCCCAGATACGCAGTATTTT. Protein sequence: CASSSPLTSGSPDTQYF.